This record concerns one T cell receptor (beta chain) sequence. Its antigen is still unknown. The source of the sample is a study of cytomegalovirus exposure and HLA in healthy donors. At the level of the study: Among the roughly 400 genotyped donors, over 70% were placed in the Caucasian-associated ancestry cluster. Regarding the study as a whole: Some segments of the V type, notably TRBV6-2 and TRBV6-3, were excluded as indistinguishable. It was reportedly the case that the classifier diagnosed cytomegalovirus status with high specificity and sensitivity.

A multiplex PCR was run with 60 Vbeta primers and 13 Jbeta primers. The repertoire was sequenced with immunoSEQ multiplex PCR; TCRdb's copy has only in-frame clones and lacks some. The sample consists of around 76,000 clones, 78% of them appearing once. This CDR3 has 13 amino acids. Per germline, CDR1 SSHAT and CDR2 FNYEAQ (reference sequence). V shed 4 bases, J shed 3 bases, and the junction held 1 base outside the gene matches. V gene TRBV7-7 combines with J gene TRBJ2-7; 9 bases are shared with TRBD1. Material: PBMCs. The source is a woman between 40 and 55 years old in good health and CMV-seropositive. CDR3 protein: CASSWGQGYEQYF. CDR3 in DNA: TGTGCCAGCAGCTGGGGACAGGGCTACGAGCAGTACTTC.